The 13 T cell receptor beta chains in this list originate from one sample, sequenced in a study of blood T cell repertoires in COVID-19. TCRdb's table, derived via immunoSEQ multiplex PCR, lists solely in-frame clones and lacks some. The table has some 46,000 clones, about four fifths seen once; the top ten hold 5.5% to 7.5%. The sequenced material came from peripheral blood. The receptors were gathered from an elderly woman with acute or convalescent COVID-19.

The rearrangement joins TRBV11-3 to TRBJ1-3, with D possibly matching TRBD1 (6 bases). V was clipped by 2 bases and J by 6 bases, with 17 bases between them. CDR3 length: 16 residues. Per germline, CDR1 SGHNT and CDR2 YENEEA. The CDR3 loop is CASSLFVFRDKNTIYF. In nucleotides, the CDR3 is TGTGCCAGCAGCTTATTCGTATTCCGGGACAAAAACACCATATATTTT.

This clone showed up just once. The rearrangement uses TRBV29-1 and TRBJ1-5, with a weak D call TRBD1 (6 bases). CDR1 and CDR2 from the germline V gene are SQVTM and ANQGSEA. The V and J ends lost 6 bases and 0 bases respectively, with 12 bases between them. The CDR3 consists of 14 residues. Here the CDR3 DNA reads TGCAGCGTAACGGTACAGGGTAGCAATCAGCCCCAGCATTTT. It encodes CSVTVQGSNQPQHF.

The rearrangement links TRBV30 to TRBJ2-5, with 8 nucleotides matching TRBD1. J gave up 4 bases and V 0 bases, and 1 base lay outside the gene matches. CDR1 and CDR2 (germline): GTSNPN, SVGIG (reference sequence). The CDR3 is 13 residues long. CDR3 nucleotides: TGTGCCTGGAGTGTGGGGACAGGAGAGACCCAGTACTTC. Encoded protein: CAWSVGTGETQYF.

This clone was recorded a few times. The rearrangement links TRBV27 to TRBJ1-1; D unresolved. CDR3 length: 15 residues. Trimming took off 3 bases at V and 4 bases at J, with 15 bases between the two ends. From germline, CDR1 is MNHEY and CDR2 SMNVEV (reference sequence). This CDR3 is CASSFFVGGTTEAFF. The DNA for the CDR3 is TGTGCCAGCAGTTTCTTTGTCGGAGGTACCACTGAAGCTTTCTTT.

This clone appeared a single time. The chain links TRBV5-5 to TRBJ1-1, with 7 bases aligning to TRBD1. V gave up 1 base and J gave up 3 bases; unmatched junction bases: 0. CDR1 is SGHKS, CDR2 YYEKEE, per germline (reference sequence). The CDR3 has 13 residues. The CDR3 sequence: CASSLQGDTEAFF. The CDR3, as DNA: TGTGCCAGCAGCTTGCAGGGGGACACTGAAGCTTTCTTT.

V gene TRBV19 combines with J gene TRBJ1-1; D possibly corresponds to TRBD1 (5 bases). CDR3 length: 12 residues. CDR1 and CDR2 from the germline V gene are LNHDA and SQIVND (reference sequence). The V end lost 3 bases, the J end lost 11 bases, and 13 bases lay between the germline ends. The CDR3 nucleotides are TGTGCCAGTAGTATGCGGGACCGATCGGCTTTCTTT. It translates to CASSMRDRSAFF.

V and J are TRBV6-5 and TRBJ2-5; weak D call: TRBD2 (6 bases). CDR1 and CDR2 (germline): MNHEY, SVGAGI. This CDR3 comprises 13 residues. CDR3 bases: TGTGCATTTACCTCGGCGGGGCAAGAGACCCAGTACTTC. Protein product: CAFTSAGQETQYF.

The chain is built from TRBV29-1 and TRBJ2-7, with TRBD2 as a possible D gene (6 bases). The CDR3 totals 12 residues. Between the trimmed V and J ends, which lost 8 bases and 7 bases, there was a span of 18 bases. Germline V gene lookup returns CDR1 SQVTM and CDR2 ANQGSEA. As DNA, the CDR3 is TGCAGCTTGCCCGGGGGTGGGGGAGAGCAGTACTTC. Amino acid sequence: CSLPGGGGEQYF.

The chain joins TRBV19 to TRBJ1-5; D may be TRBD1 (5 bases). V lost 5 bases and J 0 bases, leaving 11 bases between the germline ends. Germline-derived CDR1 and CDR2 are LNHDA and SQIVND (reference sequence). This CDR3 has 15 amino acids. The CDR3 sequence: CASSSQGYSNQPQHF. As DNA, the CDR3 is TGTGCCAGTAGTTCGCAGGGTTATAGCAATCAGCCCCAGCATTTT.

This clone was recorded a few times. The gene calls are TRBV15 and TRBJ1-5, with a possible D match to TRBD1 (5 bases). This CDR3 is built from 21 residues. Germline CDR1 is LNHNV and CDR2 is YYDKDF (reference sequence). The V end lost 0 bases, the J end lost 0 bases, and 24 bases lay between the germline ends. The CDR3 sequence: CATSRDNDGTTSHYSNQPQHF. In DNA, the CDR3 is TGTGCCACCAGCAGAGATAATGATGGGACTACGAGCCATTATAGCAATCAGCCCCAGCATTTT.

The chain employs TRBV5-4 and TRBJ1-5, with 7 positions matching TRBD1. Germline CDR1 and CDR2: SGHNT and YYREEE (reference sequence). The CDR3 extends over 17 amino acids. The trim removed 4 bases at V and 1 base at J, leaving 11 bases unmatched. CDR3 nucleotide sequence: TGTGCCAGCAGCGAGACAGGGTTGGGGCCCAGCAATCAGCCCCAGCATTTT. As protein: CASSETGLGPSNQPQHF.

This clone is a singleton in its sample. The chain has TRBV4-1 and TRBJ1-5; D call uncertain. CDR1 is MGHRA, CDR2 YSYEKL, per germline. Trimming took 4 bases from V and 4 from J, leaving 11 bases between them. The CDR3 covers 14 residues. CDR3 DNA: TGCGCCAGCAGCCCCCCGGGAGAGAATCAGCCCCAGCATTTT. It specifies CASSPPGENQPQHF.

The chain is built from TRBV6-5 and TRBJ1-2; D uncertain. V lost 2 bases and J 4 bases, leaving 8 bases between the germline ends. There are 13 residues in the CDR3. Germline CDR1 MNHEY, CDR2 SVGAGI. CDR3 bases: TGTGCCAGCAGTTACGCAGAGGGCTATGGCTACACCTTC. Its translation: CASSYAEGYGYTF.